This T cell receptor (beta chain) is from a study of shared clonotypes between healthy human individuals. Study conclusions and caveats: Only blood samples were collected, and tissue repertoires likely differ. Clonotype sharing across donors was expected to vary with sequencing depth.

The CDR3 is 15 residues long. Germline loops: CDR1 SEHNR, CDR2 FQNEAQ (reference sequence). With 7 bases clipped from V and 6 bases from J, the junction kept 7 bases outside the gene matches. There are a few counts of this clone. Its antigen is undetermined. Deep-level settings were used for running the assay. Only in-frame clones appear in the TCRdb table, and some are missing; sequencing was by immunoSEQ multiplex PCR. The sample records about 490,000 clones, roughly four fifths being singletons. The sample taken for sequencing was PBMCs. The chain has TRBV7-9 and TRBJ2-2; 11 nucleotides match TRBD2. This TCR was sampled from a woman in her thirties or forties in good health. Some clones in this sample may be carry-over from other donors' samples. CDR3: CASNPGLAESGELFF. The CDR3, as DNA: TGTGCCAGCAACCCGGGACTAGCGGAGTCCGGGGAGCTGTTTTTT. Variable domain in full (rest from reference TRBV7-9 and TRBJ2-2): DTGVSQNPRHKITKRGQNVTFRCDPISEHNRLYWYRQTLGQGPEFLTYFQNEAQLEKSRLLSDRFSAERPKGSFSTLEIQRTEQGDSAMYLCASNPGLAESGELFFGEGSRLTVL.